These 18 T cell receptor beta chains came from one sample sequenced in a study of graft-versus-host responses after intestinal transplantation (dated by TCRdb to the early 2020s). To prepare the library, the immunoSEQ multiplex PCR assay was applied. In TCRdb, the immuneACCESS table is reduced to in-frame sequences with V and J assigned. These tables do not hold every clone; where another copy was compared, an unresolved V gene accounts for under half, and the others remain unexplained. In all, the sample holds roughly 50,000 clones, and about 90% of those were seen once. Less than 6.5% of the sample comes from the top ten. The material was PBMCs, obtained 650 to 670 days after intestinal transplant. The receptors derive from a human patient who received an intestinal transplant, so some T cells may come from the graft donor.

As concerns this clone: A junction end diverges from the germline sequence, so it may reflect a read error. The J gene is TRBJ1-2, the V gene TRBV4-1; 8 bases match TRBD1. The CDR3 is 15 amino acids. CDR1 is MGHRA and CDR2 is YSYEKL in the germline V gene. The CDR3 protein is CASSQWTGRIYSYTF. CDR3 coding DNA: TGCGCCAGCAGCCAATGGACAGGGAGGATCTATAGCTACACCTTC.

This clone has a handful of counts. The chain joins TRBV10-1 to TRBJ1-2, with D possibly being TRBD1 (6 bases). CDR1 and CDR2 (germline): WNHNN, SYGVQD (reference sequence). This CDR3 contains 13 residues. Trimming took off 8 bases at V and 3 bases at J, with 13 bases between the two ends. The CDR3 here is CASSPDRYYGYTF. The DNA of the CDR3 is TGCGCCAGCTCTCCGGACAGATACTATGGCTACACCTTC.

The chain has TRBV27 and TRBJ1-3, with 7 bases aligning to TRBD1. V lost 5 bases, J lost 2 bases, and 6 bases stayed unmatched. This CDR3 spans 15 amino acids. Germline V gene sequence: CDR1 MNHEY, CDR2 SMNVEV (reference sequence). This chain's CDR3 is CASSRGTGAGNTIYF. The CDR3 bases are TGTGCCAGCAGTCGAGGAACAGGGGCTGGAAACACCATATATTTT.

The V call is TRBV11-2, the J call TRBJ2-3; no reliable D call. This CDR3 spans 14 amino acids. CDR1 is SGHAT, CDR2 FQNNGV, per germline. V lost 3 bases and J lost 2, with 9 bases in between. The CDR3 nucleotides read TGTGCCAGCAGCTTTAATGCGGCCACAGATACGCAGTATTTT. It encodes CASSFNAATDTQYF.

The chain recombines TRBV6-1 with TRBJ1-2; D gene ambiguous. Germline V CDR1 and CDR2: MNHNS, SASEGT. Trimming shortened V by 8 bases and J by 5 bases, and 6 bases separated the two germline ends. The CDR3 covers 10 residues. The CDR3 spells CASSEYGYTF. The CDR3 nucleotides read TGTGCCAGCTCAGAATATGGCTACACCTTC.

The rearrangement uses TRBV7-5 and TRBJ2-2. TRBV7-5 is labeled a pseudogene. The CDR3 consists of 16 residues. The CDR3 nucleotides read TGTGTCAGAAGCTTAGGGGATGGGGTCCGCACCGGGGAGCTGTTTTTT. It encodes CVRSLGDGVRTGELFF.

This chain joins TRBV5-4 and TRBJ2-7; a possible D gene is TRBD2 (5 bases). V lost 0 bases and J lost 0, with 13 bases in between. The CDR3 extends over 16 amino acids. Germline CDR1 and CDR2: SGHNT and YYREEE (reference sequence). DNA of the CDR3: TGTGCCAGCAGCTTGGATGGCCGGGGAAACTCCTACGAGCAGTACTTC. It encodes CASSLDGRGNSYEQYF.

V is TRBV11-2 and J is TRBJ2-5; TRBD1 might be the D (6 bases). Germline V gene lookup returns CDR1 SGHAT and CDR2 FQNNGV. V lost 5 bases to trimming and J lost 3 bases, with 13 bases between them. The CDR3 totals 14 residues. The CDR3 sequence is CASSVQGWEETQYF. CDR3 bases: TGTGCCAGCAGCGTACAGGGATGGGAAGAGACCCAGTACTTC.

The chain joins TRBV6-5 to TRBJ2-7; a weak D match, TRBD1 (5 bases). CDR1 MNHEY and CDR2 SVGAGI come from the germline V gene. The CDR3 is made up of 12 amino acids. V was trimmed by 7 bases and J by 3 bases, leaving 10 bases between them. As DNA, the CDR3 is TGTGCCAGCACAGGGCCAAGCTACGAGCAGTACTTC. This translates into CASTGPSYEQYF.

The J gene is TRBJ2-2, the V gene TRBV7-6; D possibly uses TRBD1 or TRBD2 (5 bases each). Germline V gene data show CDR1 as SGHVS and CDR2 as FNYEAQ. V was trimmed by 2 bases and J by 2 bases, leaving 12 bases between them. The CDR3 totals 16 residues. The CDR3 nucleotides are TGTGCCAGCAGCTTAACTACGGGGACCAACACCGGGGAGCTGTTTTTT. Its protein product is CASSLTTGTNTGELFF.

The rearrangement joins TRBV7-9 to TRBJ2-5, with a possible D match to TRBD2 (6 bases). The CDR3 loop spans 13 amino acids. With 4 bases removed from V and 3 bases from J, the gap between germline ends came to 9 bases. The V gene's germline CDR1 is SEHNR and CDR2 FQNEAQ (reference sequence). The CDR3 DNA reads as TGTGCCAGCAGCTACTGGGGGGAAGAGACCCAGTACTTC. Translated: CASSYWGEETQYF.

The V and J genes are TRBV19 and TRBJ2-7; D uncertain. CDR1 is LNHDA, CDR2 SQIVND, per germline (reference sequence). V lost 9 bases, J lost 4 bases, and 10 bases lay in between. The CDR3 loop spans 11 amino acids. In DNA form, the CDR3 reads TGTGCCAGCGCGACACCTTACGAGCAGTACTTC. Translating gives CASATPYEQYF.

DNA of the CDR3: TGTGCCAGCAGTTCTCTCCGGGACAGACTTTATGGCTACACCTTC. This gives the protein CASSSLRDRLYGYTF. The genes are TRBV27 and TRBJ1-2; 7 bases map to TRBD1. Germline trimming cut 4 bases from V and 5 bases from J; bases unmatched to any gene: 10. This CDR3 contains 15 residues. Germline assignment: CDR1 MNHEY and CDR2 SMNVEV (reference sequence).

The CDR3 DNA reads as TGTGCCAGCAGCGTCCCGAAGGAGGGCTACGAGCAGTACTTC. This encodes CASSVPKEGYEQYF. This chain links TRBV9 with TRBJ2-7; the D gene is possibly TRBD2 (6 bases). The germline gives CDR1 SGDLS, CDR2 YYNGEE. The CDR3 length is 14 residues. V lost 2 bases and J lost 3, with 12 bases in between.

This clone was seen just once. V and J are TRBV6-6 and TRBJ2-7; D unclear. Germline V gives CDR1 MNHNY, CDR2 SVGAGI (reference sequence). This CDR3 region has 8 residues. CDR3 DNA sequence: TGTGTCGCGTACGAGCAGTACTTC. It yields the protein CVAYEQYF.

This clone was counted a single time. J is TRBJ1-1 and V is TRBV15; no clear D gene. Germline V gives CDR1 LNHNV, CDR2 YYDKDF (reference sequence). V was clipped by 0 bases and J by 4 bases, with 18 bases between them. The CDR3 runs to 17 residues. The CDR3 region has the DNA TGTGCCACCAGCAGAGATTATCCAATCCTCGGGAGCACTGAAGCTTTCTTT. It is translated as CATSRDYPILGSTEAFF.

The chain combines TRBV5-5 with TRBJ2-1, with D perhaps given as TRBD1 or TRBD2 (5 bases each). Looked up from germline, CDR1 is SGHKS and CDR2 is YYEKEE (reference sequence). V lost 5 bases, J lost 6 bases, and 18 bases lay in between. This CDR3 is built from 15 residues. The CDR3: CASSAQGRAGNEQFF. The CDR3 DNA reads as TGTGCCAGCAGTGCGCAGGGACGAGCTGGCAATGAGCAGTTCTTC.

The chain is built from TRBV5-1 and TRBJ2-1, with D maybe TRBD2 (5 bases). Germline V gene data show CDR1 as SGHRS and CDR2 as YFSETQ. Trimming pared 7 bases from V and 2 bases from J, leaving 19 bases between. CDR3 length equals 16 residues. CDR3 DNA: TGCGCCAGCCGAGAAAATCTAGCCATCCCCTACAATGAGCAGTTCTTC. This translates into CASRENLAIPYNEQFF. The full variable domain, with the rest looked up from reference TRBV5-1 and TRBJ2-1, is KAGVTQTPRYLIKTRGQQVTLSCSPISGHRSVSWYQQTPGQGLQFLFEYFSETQRNKGNFPGRFSGRQFSNSRSEMNVSTLELGDSALYLCASRENLAIPYNEQFFGPGTRLTVL.